This is a list of T cell receptor beta chains from one sample in a study of radiation and T cells in renal cell carcinoma. This table comes from immunoSEQ multiplex PCR, and its TCRdb copy is limited to in-frame clones, with some not included. The sample contains 90,000 to 100,000 clones, 86% of which appear only once. The source material was blood, sampled from a patient whose treatment included radiotherapy and nephrectomy. The receptors shown here come from a man aged 50 or older with renal cell carcinoma. Each CDR3 is given without its conserved first and last residue.

J gene: TRBJ1-6
V gene: TRBV10-3
CDR3 protein: AITSSYNSPLH

J gene: TRBJ1-1
V gene: TRBV7-2
CDR3 protein: ASSLINPGPGTEAF

J gene: TRBJ2-1
V gene: TRBV5-1
CDR3 protein: ASHPNGRDYNEQF

J gene: TRBJ1-2
V gene: TRBV4-3
CDR3 protein: ASSQDAGQGFGYT

J gene: TRBJ2-2
V gene: TRBV10-1
CDR3 protein: ASRQGASTGELF

J gene: TRBJ1-2
V gene: TRBV27
CDR3 protein: ASRTGAYGYT

J gene: TRBJ2-7
V gene: TRBV4-2
CDR3 protein: ASSQDQTASGNLRD

J gene: TRBJ2-3
V gene: TRBV12-5
CDR3 protein: ASGAGTDTQY

J gene: TRBJ1-2
V gene: TRBV28
CDR3 protein: ASSSPGQGSNYGYT

J gene: TRBJ1-4
V gene: TRBV30
CDR3 protein: ACGWGVATNEKLF

J gene: TRBJ1-6
V gene: TRBV4-1
CDR3 protein: ASSQGPRKRSYNSPLH

J gene: TRBJ1-1
V gene: TRBV27
CDR3 protein: ASSSGAGTEAF

J gene: TRBJ1-3
V gene: TRBV5-4
CDR3 protein: ASSLGGGGTGNTIY

J gene: TRBJ2-1
V gene: TRBV19
CDR3 protein: ASRATSGSAYNEQF

J gene: TRBJ2-3
V gene: TRBV10-2
CDR3 protein: ASSGVARADTQY

J gene: TRBJ2-7
V gene: TRBV6-5
CDR3 protein: AMAAGMGVTYEQY

J gene: TRBJ2-7
V gene: TRBV7-8
CDR3 protein: ASRPTRGYEQY

J gene: TRBJ2-7
V gene: TRBV6-5
CDR3 protein: ASSYSDIEYEQY

J gene: TRBJ1-5
V gene: TRBV27
CDR3 protein: ASSHIVVGANQPQH

J gene: TRBJ2-2
V gene: TRBV28
CDR3 protein: ASSSRTSAYTGELF

J gene: TRBJ1-2
V gene: TRBV9
CDR3 protein: ASSETGFQDGYT

J gene: TRBJ2-7
V gene: TRBV19
CDR3 protein: ASSIVAAGGSYEQY

J gene: TRBJ1-2
V gene: TRBV30
CDR3 protein: AWSGERTGYT

J gene: TRBJ1-4
V gene: TRBV2
CDR3 protein: ASSAVLATNEKLF

J gene: TRBJ1-2
V gene: TRBV7-9
CDR3 protein: ASSRGTGSSNYGYT

J gene: TRBJ1-2
V gene: TRBV28
CDR3 protein: ASSRGRGGYT

J gene: TRBJ2-7
V gene: TRBV28
CDR3 protein: ASRGGGTYEQY

J gene: TRBJ1-3
V gene: TRBV6-1
CDR3 protein: ASSEVGGSTGNTIY

J gene: TRBJ2-5
V gene: TRBV30
CDR3 protein: AWSVMSKETQY

J gene: TRBJ1-6
V gene: TRBV27
CDR3 protein: ASSLSGGNRGSPLH

J gene: TRBJ2-3
V gene: TRBV27
CDR3 protein: ASSLSDRGAPPGLAGGPSDTQY

J gene: TRBJ2-1
V gene: TRBV5-1
CDR3 protein: ASSFTGGFYNEQF

J gene: TRBJ1-2
V gene: TRBV2
CDR3 protein: ASSEGATNYGYT

J gene: TRBJ1-2
V gene: TRBV19
CDR3 protein: ASSMAHATGYT

J gene: TRBJ2-5
V gene: TRBV4-2
CDR3 protein: ASSQPLAGGMETQY

J gene: TRBJ2-3
V gene: TRBV7-9
CDR3 protein: ASSTEVGSVTDTQY

J gene: TRBJ2-2
V gene: TRBV28
CDR3 protein: ASSLSPGVFAGELF

J gene: TRBJ1-4
V gene: TRBV6-5
CDR3 protein: ASSLTGPLNEKLF

J gene: TRBJ2-1
V gene: TRBV18
CDR3 protein: ASSLAGNYNEQF

J gene: TRBJ2-1
V gene: TRBV6-6
CDR3 protein: ASSYTTRGDEQF